The source of this T cell receptor (beta chain) is a study of molecular identifiers for immune sequencing clone quantification. Study-level background: Four portions were sequenced after RNA from about 20,000 or 100,000 naive CD8 cells was split five ways in replicates. Study-wide results and limits: Clonotypes topping 20 RNA copies carried over 97% of effector molecules but under 1% of naive ones. Spiked Jurkat TCR RNA originating from one cell could reportedly be identified amid around 1 million naive cells.

On this clonotype itself: No antigen is known for it.

It was with previously described methods and listed TCR primers that bulk TCR libraries were made. Each CDR3 protein is one row after TCRdb ran MiXCR on the PCR reads. The repertoire holds about 97,000 distinct CDR3 sequences, with 24% as singletons. With V trimmed by 5 bases and J by 0 bases, 4 bases remained unmatched. Germline V gene sequence: CDR1 MNHEY, CDR2 SMNVEV (reference sequence). The CDR3 is made up of 16 amino acids. The chain carries TRBV27 and TRBJ2-2; the match to TRBD1 covers 9 bases. The origin of this receptor is a human donor in good health. Some libraries in this study had Jurkat cell RNA spiked in. Sample: naive CD8+ T cells from blood, with Jurkat cell RNA spiked in. The subset was: FACS-sorted CD8+CD4-CCR7+CD45RA+ naive T cells. This chain's CDR3 is CASSERQGANTGELFF. CDR3 DNA sequence: TGTGCCAGCAGTGAGAGACAGGGGGCGAACACCGGGGAGCTGTTTTTT.